These 24 T cell receptor beta chains came from one sample sequenced in a study of response to subunit inactivated influenza vaccine. In TCRdb, the RT-PCR reads were re-called with MiXCR into one record per CDR3 protein. The sample yields a few hundred thousand distinct CDR3 sequences, less than 25% seen once. This specimen consisted of PBMCs from blood, obtained less than 22 months after vaccination. Receptor source: a man between 50 and 75 years old who received an inactivated influenza vaccine.

This clonotype was seen only a few times. The V call is TRBV6-2 or TRBV6-3, the J call TRBJ1-1; D remains ambiguous. With 0 bases removed from V and 8 bases from J, the gap between germline ends came to 10 bases. The CDR3 is made up of 13 amino acids. Germline loops: CDR1 MNHEY, CDR2 SVGEGT. The CDR3 sequence: CASSYSGNSEAFF. In nucleotides, the CDR3 is TGTGCCAGCAGTTACTCTGGGAACTCCGAAGCTTTCTTT.

This clonotype was seen a few times. This chain links TRBV5-5 with TRBJ1-3; D unclear. Trimming stripped 0 bases from V and 4 bases from J, with 8 bases between. This CDR3 contains 14 residues. Germline V gene lookup returns CDR1 SGHKS and CDR2 YYEKEE (reference sequence). The CDR3 loop reads CASSLVQFGNTIYF. DNA of the CDR3: TGTGCCAGCAGCTTGGTACAGTTCGGAAACACCATATATTTT.

This chain links TRBV14 with TRBJ1-6, with D unresolved. The CDR3 is made up of 14 amino acids. Germline V lookup: CDR1 SGHDN, CDR2 FVKESK. V was clipped by 0 bases and J by 6 bases, with 6 bases between them. The CDR3 protein is CASSQDRLNSPLHF. CDR3 nucleotide sequence: TGTGCCAGCAGCCAAGACAGACTTAATTCACCCCTCCACTTT.

This chain connects TRBV6-5 to TRBJ1-2, with 8 bases lining up with TRBD1. The germline gives CDR1 MNHEY, CDR2 SVGAGI. V shed 3 bases and J 4 bases; nucleotides not matched to a gene: 13. The CDR3 runs to 17 residues. CDR3 bases: TGTGCCAGCAGTTATCTCAGACAGGGGAGACCTTTCTATGGCTACACCTTC. As protein: CASSYLRQGRPFYGYTF.

V usage is TRBV20-1 and J usage is TRBJ2-2, with D unclear. This CDR3 spans 14 amino acids. V was shortened by 5 bases and J by 0 bases, with 10 bases between the two germline ends. Germline lookup yields CDR1 DFQATT and CDR2 SNEGSKA (reference sequence). The CDR3 loop is CSALDTANTGELFF. The CDR3 DNA sequence: TGCAGTGCTTTAGACACAGCGAACACCGGGGAGCTGTTTTTT.

In its sample, this clonotype was seen a few times. The genes are TRBV6-2 or TRBV6-3 and TRBJ1-5; tentative D call: TRBD1 (6 bases). V was clipped by 7 bases and J by 6 bases, with 22 bases between them. CDR1 and CDR2 from the germline V gene are MNHEY and SVGEGT. The CDR3 loop spans 16 amino acids. CDR3 protein: CASTTSGTISPQPQHF. In DNA, the CDR3 is TGTGCCAGCACCACCTCCGGGACAATTAGTCCTCAGCCCCAGCATTTT.

This clonotype occurred once. V usage is TRBV25-1 and J usage is TRBJ2-1; 9 positions match TRBD2. Trimming took 3 bases from V and 14 from J; bases not matched to a gene: 5. Germline V CDR1 and CDR2: MGHDK, SYGVNS. The CDR3 contains 12 residues. CDR3 nucleotides: TGTGCCAGCAGTGATCCTAGCGGGATTAAGTTCTTC. It yields the protein CASSDPSGIKFF.

This clonotype has ten or more counts. The V and J genes are TRBV2 and TRBJ1-4; the match to TRBD1 covers 9 bases. With 7 bases clipped from V and 4 bases from J, the junction kept 4 bases outside the gene matches. Germline V gives CDR1 SNHLY, CDR2 FYNNEI. CDR3 length: 14 residues. The CDR3 region is CASIQGADNEKLFF. The CDR3 DNA reads TGTGCCAGCATACAGGGGGCGGATAATGAAAAACTGTTTTTT. The full variable domain, completed using reference TRBV2 and TRBJ1-4, is EPEVTQTPSHQVTQMGQEVILRCVPISNHLYFYWYRQILGQKVEFLVSFYNNEISEKSEIFDDQFSVERPDGSNFTLKIRSTKLEDSAMYFCASIQGADNEKLFFGSGTQLSVL.

This clonotype was seen repeatedly, ten times or more. This chain uses TRBV10-2 with TRBJ1-1; 10 nucleotides agree with TRBD1. Trimming cost V 6 bases and J 4 bases; bases outside gene matches: 5. Per the germline V gene, CDR1 is WSHSY and CDR2 is SAAADI. The CDR3 consists of 14 residues. DNA for the CDR3: TGCGCCAGCAGAACCGGGACAGGGGCCACTGAAGCTTTCTTT. It translates to CASRTGTGATEAFF.

This clonotype was observed a single time. V is TRBV11-1 and J is TRBJ2-3; D not resolved. Germline assignment: CDR1 SGHAT and CDR2 FQDESV (reference sequence). Trimming removed 5 bases from V and 8 bases from J, with 17 bases in between. The CDR3 is 14 amino acids. The CDR3 coding sequence is TGTGCCAGCAGCCAAGACAAACTATCCAGTACGCAGTATTTT. This gives the protein CASSQDKLSSTQYF.

Ten or more counts support this clonotype. The chain combines TRBV3-1 with TRBJ1-3; D is unresolved. Trimming pared 0 bases from V and 2 bases from J, leaving 14 bases between. This CDR3 contains 17 residues. Per the germline V gene, CDR1 is LGHDT and CDR2 is YNNKEL (reference sequence). This CDR3 is CASSQDGRRSTGNTIYF. As DNA, the CDR3 is TGTGCCAGCAGCCAAGATGGTCGTAGGAGCACTGGAAACACCATATATTTT.

The genes are TRBV7-2 and TRBJ1-5; 10 bases line up with TRBD1. Germline V gene data show CDR1 as SGHTA and CDR2 as FQGNSA. Trimming at V came to 4 bases and at J to 6 bases, leaving 6 bases not matched to a gene. This CDR3 contains 15 residues. The CDR3 DNA sequence: TGTGCCAGCAGCTGGACCGGGACAGGGGTTCAGCCCCAGCATTTT. Its protein product is CASSWTGTGVQPQHF.

This clonotype appeared a few times. The J gene is TRBJ1-4, the V gene TRBV29-1; TRBD1 matches at 9 bases. The CDR3 has 11 amino acids. CDR1 and CDR2 from the germline V gene are SQVTM and ANQGSEA. The ends lost 7 bases at V and 8 bases at J; junction bases unmatched: 2. CDR3 DNA: TGCAGCGGCGGGACAGGGGAAAAACTGTTTTTT. Translated, it gives CSGGTGEKLFF.

This clonotype was picked up a small number of times. The chain couples TRBV5-1 to TRBJ1-4; no clear D. The CDR3 is 14 residues long. Looked up from germline, CDR1 is SGHRS and CDR2 is YFSETQ. Trimming pared 4 bases from V and 6 bases from J, leaving 13 bases between. CDR3 DNA: TGCGCCAGCAGCCTAGGGCCGGCGGATGAAAAACTGTTTTTT. Its translation is CASSLGPADEKLFF.

This clonotype was recorded a few times. This chain connects TRBV5-6 to TRBJ2-4, with 8 bases fitting TRBD2. This CDR3 has 14 residues. Per germline, CDR1 SGHDT and CDR2 YYEEEE. J gave up 1 base and V 3 bases, and 0 bases lay outside the gene matches. The CDR3 loop is CASSSGGAKNIQYF. In nucleotides, the CDR3 is TGTGCCAGCAGCTCGGGAGGGGCCAAAAACATTCAGTACTTC.

This clonotype was seen more than once but under ten times. The J gene is TRBJ2-2, the V gene TRBV10-3; TRBD1 might be the D (6 bases). Germline V gives CDR1 ENHRY, CDR2 SYGVKD. Trimming shortened V by 2 bases and J by 2 bases, and 9 bases separated the two germline ends. The CDR3 runs to 15 residues. CDR3 amino acids: CAISEPGHNTGELFF. DNA for the CDR3: TGTGCCATCAGTGAGCCGGGACATAACACCGGGGAGCTGTTTTTT.

V and J are TRBV21-1 and TRBJ2-7. TRBV21-1 is given as a pseudogene. The CDR3 consists of 12 residues. The CDR3 coding sequence is TGTGCCAGCAGTTGTAGCTCCTACGAGCAGTACTTC. As protein: CASSCSSYEQYF.

The chain joins TRBV19 to TRBJ2-6; TRBD1 is a possible D gene (5 bases). Germline CDR1 LNHDA, CDR2 SQIVND (reference sequence). CDR3 length: 15 amino acids. V was cut by 3 bases and J by 0 bases, with 6 bases left in between. CDR3 region: CASSIQGSGANVLTF. Here the CDR3 DNA reads TGTGCCAGTAGTATCCAGGGCTCTGGGGCCAACGTCCTGACTTTC.

The rearrangement joins TRBV2 to TRBJ2-3, with a possible D match to TRBD1 (7 bases). Trimming removed 5 bases from V and 2 bases from J, with 23 bases in between. This CDR3 has 18 amino acids. CDR1 and CDR2 from the germline V gene are SNHLY and FYNNEI. CDR3 in amino acids: CASSPRRGLALDTDTQYF. The CDR3 DNA reads TGTGCCAGCAGTCCGCGGAGGGGGCTAGCACTCGACACAGATACGCAGTATTTT.

This clonotype was recorded a few times. V gene TRBV20-1 combines with J gene TRBJ2-4; D unclear. The length of the CDR3 is 16 residues. CDR1 is DFQATT, CDR2 SNEGSKA, per germline (reference sequence). The V end lost 0 bases, the J end lost 0 bases, and 12 bases lay between the germline ends. The CDR3 DNA reads TGCAGTGCTAGAGATGAACAGCTATTAGCCAAAAACATTCAGTACTTC. It is translated as CSARDEQLLAKNIQYF.

In its sample, this clonotype was seen once. This rearrangement joins TRBV11-2 to TRBJ2-1; 9 positions agree with TRBD2. Trimming cost V 1 base and J 8 bases; bases outside gene matches: 6. This CDR3 has 15 residues. Germline V gene lookup returns CDR1 SGHAT and CDR2 FQNNGV. The CDR3 nucleotides are TGTGCCAGCAGCTTAGGGGGTAGCGGGAGCGATGAGCAGTTCTTC. Its protein is CASSLGGSGSDEQFF.

This chain uses TRBV6-2 or TRBV6-3 with TRBJ2-1; TRBD2 matches at 10 bases. This CDR3 has 17 residues. Per germline, CDR1 MNHEY and CDR2 SVGEGT. Trimming at V came to 5 bases and at J to 8 bases, leaving 15 bases not matched to a gene. CDR3 in DNA: TGTGCCAGCAGTCCCCTCGTGGCAGCGGGGGGGCCTGATGAGCAGTTCTTC. The encoded protein is CASSPLVAAGGPDEQFF.

In this sample, this clonotype turned up many times. The chain uses TRBV5-1 and TRBJ1-1, with D possibly matching TRBD1 (6 bases). Germline values: CDR1 SGHRS, CDR2 YFSETQ. Trimming stripped 4 bases from V and 6 bases from J, with 16 bases between. The CDR3 covers 14 residues. The CDR3 protein is CASSVTGRLSEAFF. CDR3 sequence (DNA): TGCGCCAGCAGCGTAACAGGGAGGTTGTCTGAAGCTTTCTTT.

The chain joins TRBV11-2 to TRBJ1-5, with a tentative D call TRBD1 (5 bases). CDR1 SGHAT and CDR2 FQNNGV come from the germline V gene. The V and J ends lost 0 bases and 2 bases respectively, with 8 bases between them. This CDR3 has 15 residues. CDR3 region: CASSLEGVRNQPQHF. CDR3 nucleotide sequence: TGTGCCAGCAGCTTAGAGGGGGTACGCAATCAGCCCCAGCATTTT.